This T cell receptor (beta chain) was identified in a study of tumor-infiltrating lymphocytes in primary liver carcinoma. This clonotype was detected only once. Its ends do not fully match the called genes, so a read error is possible. Joint extraction of RNA and DNA used roughly 19-31 mg of bulk tissue that was unsorted. Production of TCR beta cDNA used approximately 0.45 ug total RNA together with a constant-region primer. Libraries of TCR beta came from three nested multiplex PCR rounds with slightly modified ARM-PCR. The study ran its first two PCR rounds for roughly 11 cycles each, using TRBV1-TRBV30 forward primers and a C-beta reverse primer. From the multiplex PCR reads, TCRdb called clonotypes with MiXCR, one entry per CDR3 protein. The sample lists about 50,000 distinct CDR3 sequences, about 78% occurring once. This CDR3 spans 13 amino acids. The germline CDR1 and CDR2 sequences are SGHAT and FQDESV (reference sequence).

This clonotype was sampled from a man aged 40-49 years with primary liver carcinoma and hepatitis B virus infection. The genes are TRBV11-1 and TRBJ1-6; TRBD1 might be the D (5 bases). The sample taken for sequencing was liver tumor tissue from sampling region 5. As for subset: tumor region T5, tumor centre. CDR3 sequence (DNA): TGTGCCAGCAGCCGGACACTAGTTTTACCCCTCCATTTT. Residues: CASSRTLVLPLHF.